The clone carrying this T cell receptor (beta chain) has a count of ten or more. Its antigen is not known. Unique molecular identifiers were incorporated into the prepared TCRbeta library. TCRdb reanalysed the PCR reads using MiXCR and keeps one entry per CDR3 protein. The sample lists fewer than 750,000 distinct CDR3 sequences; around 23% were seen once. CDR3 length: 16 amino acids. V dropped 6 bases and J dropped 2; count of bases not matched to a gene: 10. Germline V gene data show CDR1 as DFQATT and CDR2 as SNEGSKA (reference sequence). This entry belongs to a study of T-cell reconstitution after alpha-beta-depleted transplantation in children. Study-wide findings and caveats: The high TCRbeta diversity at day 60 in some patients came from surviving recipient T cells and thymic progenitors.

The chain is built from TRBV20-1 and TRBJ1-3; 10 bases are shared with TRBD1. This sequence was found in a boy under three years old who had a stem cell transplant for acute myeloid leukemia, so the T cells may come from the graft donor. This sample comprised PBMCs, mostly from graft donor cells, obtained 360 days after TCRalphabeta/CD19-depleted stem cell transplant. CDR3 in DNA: TGCAGTGCCGGGACAGGGGACGCTAGGGCTGGAAACACCATATATTTT. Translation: CSAGTGDARAGNTIYF.